This T cell receptor beta chain was recorded in a study of cytomegalovirus exposure and HLA in healthy donors. Study-level points and caveats: Versus the roughly 690-donor mean, an Asian-associated ancestry cluster reportedly showed fewer N-insertions in a later analysis. The study found most TCR sequences rare, yet found some public TCRs in many donors. Indistinguishability led to the exclusion of some V segments, TRBV6-2 and TRBV6-3 included. Among TCR beta chains, those listed as cytomegalovirus-associated numbered about 160.

This CDR3 is 14 amino acids long. The V and J ends lost 3 bases and 7 bases respectively, with 13 bases between them. CDR1 and CDR2 (germline): SEHNR, FQNEAQ (reference sequence). Concerning this clone: Antigen: not known.

Primers for the PCR totalled 60 Vbeta and 13 Jbeta. TCRdb's table, derived via immunoSEQ multiplex PCR, lists solely in-frame clones and lacks some. The sample consists of 200,000 to 250,000 clones, 75% to 85% of them appearing once. The V gene is TRBV7-9, the J gene TRBJ1-5; D unresolved. The sample comprised PBMCs. The sequence was obtained from a woman in her thirties or forties in good health and CMV-seronegative. The CDR3 sequence is CASSLGSGWQPQHF. The CDR3 bases are TGTGCCAGCAGCTTGGGTTCGGGTTGGCAGCCCCAGCATTTT.